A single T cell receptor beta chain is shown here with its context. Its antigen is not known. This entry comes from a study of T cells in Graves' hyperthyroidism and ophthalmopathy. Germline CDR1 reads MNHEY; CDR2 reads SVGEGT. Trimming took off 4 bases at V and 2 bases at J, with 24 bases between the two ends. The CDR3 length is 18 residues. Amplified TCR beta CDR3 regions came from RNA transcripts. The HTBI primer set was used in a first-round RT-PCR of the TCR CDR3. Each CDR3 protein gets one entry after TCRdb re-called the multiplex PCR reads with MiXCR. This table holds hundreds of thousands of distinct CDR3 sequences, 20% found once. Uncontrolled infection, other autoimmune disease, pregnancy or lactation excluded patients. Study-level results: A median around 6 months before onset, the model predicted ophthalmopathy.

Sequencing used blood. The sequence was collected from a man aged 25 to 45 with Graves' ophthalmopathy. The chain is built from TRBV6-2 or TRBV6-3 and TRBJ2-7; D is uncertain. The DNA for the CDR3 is TGTGCCAGCAGTTCACCCCACTCCGACGGACGACCCGCCTACGAGCAGTACTTC. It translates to CASSSPHSDGRPAYEQYF.